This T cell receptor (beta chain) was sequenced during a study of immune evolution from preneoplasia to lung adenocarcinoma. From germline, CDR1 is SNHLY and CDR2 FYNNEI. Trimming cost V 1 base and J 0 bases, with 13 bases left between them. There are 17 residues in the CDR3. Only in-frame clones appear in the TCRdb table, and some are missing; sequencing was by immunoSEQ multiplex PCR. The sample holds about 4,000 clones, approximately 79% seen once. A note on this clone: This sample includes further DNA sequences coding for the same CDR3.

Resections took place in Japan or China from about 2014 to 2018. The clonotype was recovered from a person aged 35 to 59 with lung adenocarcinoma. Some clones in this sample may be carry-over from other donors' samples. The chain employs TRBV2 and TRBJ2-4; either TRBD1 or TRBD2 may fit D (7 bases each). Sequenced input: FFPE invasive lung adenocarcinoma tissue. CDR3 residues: CASSEGGGQSAKNIQYF. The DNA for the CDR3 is TGTGCCAGCAGTGAAGGCGGGGGACAGTCAGCCAAAAACATTCAGTACTTC.